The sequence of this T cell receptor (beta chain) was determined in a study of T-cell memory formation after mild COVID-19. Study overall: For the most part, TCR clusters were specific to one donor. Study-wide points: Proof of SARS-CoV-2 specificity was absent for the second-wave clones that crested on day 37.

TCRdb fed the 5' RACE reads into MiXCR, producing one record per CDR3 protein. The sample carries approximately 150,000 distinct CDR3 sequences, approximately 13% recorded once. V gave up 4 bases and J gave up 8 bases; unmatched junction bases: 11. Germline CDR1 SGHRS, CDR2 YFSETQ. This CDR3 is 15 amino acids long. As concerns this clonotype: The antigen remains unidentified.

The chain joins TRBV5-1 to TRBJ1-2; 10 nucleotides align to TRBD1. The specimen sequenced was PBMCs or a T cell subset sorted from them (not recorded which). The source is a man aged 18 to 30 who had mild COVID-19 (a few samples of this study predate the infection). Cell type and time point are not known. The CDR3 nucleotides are TGCGCCAGCAGCGACCCGGGACAGGGGAGAGAGGGCTACACCTTC. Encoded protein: CASSDPGQGREGYTF.